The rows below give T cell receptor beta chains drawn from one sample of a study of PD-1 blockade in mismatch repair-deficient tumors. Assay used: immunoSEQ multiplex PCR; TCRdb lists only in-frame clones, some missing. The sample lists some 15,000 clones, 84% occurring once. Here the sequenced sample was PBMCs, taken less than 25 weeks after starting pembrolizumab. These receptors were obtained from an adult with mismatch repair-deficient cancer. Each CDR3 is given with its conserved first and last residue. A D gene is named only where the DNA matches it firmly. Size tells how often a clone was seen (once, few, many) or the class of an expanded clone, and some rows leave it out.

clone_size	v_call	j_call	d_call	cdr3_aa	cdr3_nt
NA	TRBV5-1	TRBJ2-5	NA	CASSWGNGETQYF	TGCGCCAGCAGCTGGGGCAACGGTGAGACCCAGTACTTC
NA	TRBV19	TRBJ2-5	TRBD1	CASSPTRTGHQETQYF	TGTGCCAGTAGCCCTACCAGGACAGGACACCAAGAGACCCAGTACTTC
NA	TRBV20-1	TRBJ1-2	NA	CSARGGGGYTF	TGCAGTGCTAGAGGTGGCGGTGGCTACACCTTC
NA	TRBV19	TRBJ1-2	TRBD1	CASNPHSGQGIGGYTF	TGTGCCAGTAACCCCCACTCGGGACAGGGTATAGGTGGCTACACCTTC
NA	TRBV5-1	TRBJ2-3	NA	CASSLEGIDTQYF	TGCGCCAGCAGCTTGGAGGGGATAGATACGCAGTATTTT
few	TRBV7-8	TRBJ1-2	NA	CASSLFPLDYGYTF	TGTGCCAGCAGCTTATTTCCTCTAGACTATGGCTACACCTTC
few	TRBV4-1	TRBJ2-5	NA	CASKAMAGRAEETQYF	TGCGCCAGCAAAGCGATGGCAGGCAGGGCTGAAGAGACCCAGTACTTC
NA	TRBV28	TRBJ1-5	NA	CASSFPGRGNQPQHF	TGTGCCAGCAGTTTTCCAGGGCGAGGCAATCAGCCCCAGCATTTT
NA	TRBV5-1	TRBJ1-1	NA	CASRLQGATEAFF	TGCGCCAGCAGATTACAGGGAGCCACTGAAGCTTTCTTT
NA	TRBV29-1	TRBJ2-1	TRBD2	CSVDNRASGSGNEQFF	TGCAGCGTTGATAATAGGGCTAGCGGGAGTGGGAATGAGCAGTTCTTC
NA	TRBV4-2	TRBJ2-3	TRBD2	CASSLRTSGGTDTQYF	TGTGCCAGCAGCCTACGGACTAGCGGGGGCACAGATACGCAGTATTTT
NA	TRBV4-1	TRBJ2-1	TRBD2	CASRPTSGLSYNEQFF	TGCGCCAGCAGGCCTACTAGCGGTCTTTCCTACAATGAGCAGTTCTTC
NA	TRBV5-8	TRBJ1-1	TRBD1	CASSFGGTGIQAFF	TGTGCCAGCAGCTTTGGTGGGACAGGGATACAAGCTTTCTTT
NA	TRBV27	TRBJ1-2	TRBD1	CASSLRQGNSLNYGYTF	TGTGCCAGCAGTCTCCGACAGGGGAACAGTTTGAACTATGGCTACACCTTC
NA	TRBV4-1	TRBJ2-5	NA	CASSQDQEETQYF	TGCGCCAGCAGCCAAGATCAGGAAGAGACCCAGTACTTC
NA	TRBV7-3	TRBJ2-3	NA	CASSLQSTADTQYF	TGTGCCAGCAGCTTACAATCTACTGCAGATACGCAGTATTTT
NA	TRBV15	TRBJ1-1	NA	CATSRIGGNTEAFF	TGTGCCACCAGCAGAATAGGGGGGAACACTGAAGCTTTCTTT
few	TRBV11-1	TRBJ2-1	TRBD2	CASSPGTSGTYNEQFF	TGTGCCAGCAGCCCCGGGACTAGCGGAACCTACAATGAGCAGTTCTTC
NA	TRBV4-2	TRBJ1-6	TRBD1	CASSQELKQGDVSPLHF	TGTGCCAGCAGCCAAGAACTTAAGCAGGGGGATGTTTCACCCCTCCACTTT
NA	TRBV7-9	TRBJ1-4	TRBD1	CASSTTGGEKLFF	TGTGCCAGCAGTACTACAGGGGGTGAAAAACTGTTTTTT
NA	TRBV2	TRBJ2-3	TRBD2	CASSEFGAGGTDTQYF	TGTGCCAGCAGTGAATTCGGCGCGGGAGGCACAGATACGCAGTATTTT
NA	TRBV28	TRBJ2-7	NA	CASSYDRRYEQYF	TGTGCCAGCAGTTATGACCGGAGGTACGAGCAGTACTTC
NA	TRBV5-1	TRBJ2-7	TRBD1	CASSLGTASYEQYF	TGCGCCAGCAGCTTAGGGACAGCCTCCTACGAGCAGTACTTC
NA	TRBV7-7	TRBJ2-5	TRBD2	CASSSSGQETQYF	TGTGCTAGCAGCTCTAGCGGCCAAGAGACCCAGTACTTC
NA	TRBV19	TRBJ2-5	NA	CASSIAQSFQETQYF	TGTGCCAGTAGTATAGCCCAGTCCTTTCAAGAGACCCAGTACTTC
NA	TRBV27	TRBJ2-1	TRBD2	CASSPGTSGRGFDEQFF	TGTGCCAGCAGTCCCGGGACTAGCGGGAGAGGTTTCGATGAGCAGTTCTTC
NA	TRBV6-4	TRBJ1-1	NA	CASSDPRLEAFF	TGTGCCAGCAGTGACCCCAGATTGGAAGCTTTCTTT
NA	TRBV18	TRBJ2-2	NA	CASSPNEERANTGELFF	TGTGCCAGCTCACCTAACGAGGAGCGCGCGAACACCGGGGAGCTGTTTTTT
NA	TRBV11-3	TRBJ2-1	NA	CASSLDRGINEQFF	TGTGCCAGCAGCTTAGATCGCGGGATAAATGAGCAGTTCTTC
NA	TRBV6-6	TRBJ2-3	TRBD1	CASSSRGQGSTDTQYF	TGTGCCAGCAGCTCCCGGGGACAGGGTAGCACAGATACGCAGTATTTT
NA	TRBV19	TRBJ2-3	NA	CASSMGGGSAVPRTDTQYF	TGTGCCAGTAGTATGGGGGGGGGCTCCGCAGTCCCACGCACAGATACGCAGTATTTT
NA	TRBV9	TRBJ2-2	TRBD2	CASSRSSSGLAGEVGELFF	TGTGCCAGCAGCAGAAGTAGTTCCGGACTAGCGGGAGAGGTCGGGGAGCTGTTTTTT
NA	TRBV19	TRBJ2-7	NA	CASSILQGGSYEQYF	TGTGCCAGTAGTATCCTCCAGGGTGGCTCCTACGAGCAGTACTTC
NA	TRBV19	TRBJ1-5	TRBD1	CASSRTGINQPQHF	TGTGCCAGTAGCAGGACAGGAATCAATCAGCCCCAGCATTTT
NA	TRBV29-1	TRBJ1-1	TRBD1	CSADIRTGNTEAFF	TGCAGCGCTGATATCCGGACAGGGAACACTGAAGCTTTCTTT
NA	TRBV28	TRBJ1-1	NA	CASSLGQLFTEAFF	TGTGCCAGCAGTTTAGGACAGCTTTTTACTGAAGCTTTCTTT
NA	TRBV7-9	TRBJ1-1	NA	CASSFGGTHTEAFF	TGTGCCAGCAGCTTCGGGGGGACTCACACTGAAGCTTTCTTT
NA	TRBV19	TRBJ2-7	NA	CASSIGVTLGYEQYF	TGTGCCAGTAGTATAGGGGTGACGCTAGGCTACGAGCAGTACTTC
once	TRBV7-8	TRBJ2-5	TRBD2	CASSQIWAGGDLETQYF	TGTGCCAGCAGCCAAATCTGGGCGGGAGGGGATCTGGAGACCCAGTACTTC
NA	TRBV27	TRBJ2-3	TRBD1	CASRGQDTDTQYF	TGTGCCAGTAGGGGGCAAGACACAGATACACAGTATTTT
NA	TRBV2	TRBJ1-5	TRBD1	CASSGVTGEPYSNQPQHF	TGTGCCAGCAGTGGGGTTACAGGGGAGCCATATAGCAATCAGCCCCAGCATTTT
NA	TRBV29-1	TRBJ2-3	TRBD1	CSVENRGGDTQYF	TGCAGCGTTGAAAACAGGGGCGGCGATACGCAGTATTTT
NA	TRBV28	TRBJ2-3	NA	CASSFSQASDTQYF	TGTGCCAGCAGTTTTAGCCAAGCTTCAGATACGCAGTATTTT
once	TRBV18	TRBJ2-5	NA	CASSPLERETQYF	TGTGCCAGCTCACCCCTGGAGAGAGAGACCCAGTACTTC
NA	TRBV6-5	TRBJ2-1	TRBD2	CASSRLAGYNEQFF	TGTGCCAGCAGTCGACTAGCGGGCTACAATGAGCAGTTCTTC
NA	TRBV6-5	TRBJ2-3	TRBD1	CASSYLPGQTIRTQYF	TGTGCCAGCAGTTACCTACCGGGACAGACTATCCGTACGCAGTATTTT
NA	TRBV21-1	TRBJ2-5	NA	CASSYRLAGIQETQYF	TGTGCCAGCAGCTATCGACTAGCGGGTATCCAAGAGACCCAGTACTTC
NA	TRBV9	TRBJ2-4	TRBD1	CASSDDRGAKNIQYF	TGTGCCAGCAGCGATGACAGGGGAGCCAAAAACATTCAGTACTTC
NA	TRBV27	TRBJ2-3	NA	CASSLSGLDTQYF	TGTGCCAGCAGTTTATCGGGGCTAGATACGCAGTATTTT
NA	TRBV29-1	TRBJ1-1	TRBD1	CSVAQGARGTEAFF	TGCAGCGTTGCACAGGGGGCGCGCGGCACTGAAGCTTTCTTT
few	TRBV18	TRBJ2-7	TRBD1	CASSAGQGAYEQYF	TGTGCCAGCTCCGCGGGACAGGGGGCCTACGAGCAGTACTTC
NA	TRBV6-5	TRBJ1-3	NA	CASSSLNTIYF	TGTGCCAGCAGTTCCCTAAACACCATATATTTT
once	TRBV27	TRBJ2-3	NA	CASSLGDTQYF	TGTGCCAGCAGTCTCGGGGATACGCAGTATTTT
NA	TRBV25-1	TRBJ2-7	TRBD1	CASSGTGTSYEQYF	TGTGCCAGCTCCGGGACAGGAACCTCCTACGAGCAGTACTTC
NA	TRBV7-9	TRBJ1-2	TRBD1	CASSLAQGVGYTF	TGTGCCAGCAGCTTAGCGCAGGGGGTTGGCTACACCTTC
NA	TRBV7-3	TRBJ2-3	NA	CASSLMTSTDTQYF	TGTGCCAGCAGCCTCATGACTAGCACAGATACGCAGTATTTT
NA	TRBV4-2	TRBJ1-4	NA	CASSQDGGGGVAKLFF	TGTGCCAGCAGCCAAGACGGGGGGGGAGGGGTCGCAAAACTGTTTTTT
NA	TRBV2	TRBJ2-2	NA	CASSEPRGRNTGELFF	TGTGCCAGCAGTGAGCCCAGGGGTCGGAACACCGGGGAGCTGTTTTTT
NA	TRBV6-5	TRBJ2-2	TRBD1	CASRPGTDNTGELFF	TGTGCCAGCAGGCCCGGGACAGATAACACCGGGGAGCTGTTTTTT